Below are 15 T cell receptor beta chains sequenced from a single sample in a study of T-cell reconstitution after alpha-beta-depleted transplantation in children. Molecular barcoding with unique molecular identifiers was used for the TCRbeta library. One entry per CDR3 protein, called by TCRdb with MiXCR from the PCR reads. In the table there are approximately 250,000 distinct CDR3 sequences, about 25% of which are singletons. The sequences come from PBMCs, collected before TCRalphabeta/CD19-depleted stem cell transplant. The receptors were gathered from a girl aged 2 to 10 with Fanconi anemia, due to receive a stem cell transplant.

The chain joins TRBV28 to TRBJ2-7; D is perhaps TRBD1 (6 bases). The CDR3 covers 14 residues. In germline, CDR1 is MDHEN, CDR2 SYDVKM. Trimming left V 5 bases short and J 0 bases short, with 11 bases between. CDR3 in DNA: TGTGCCAGCAGTCCCCGGGACATCTCCTACGAGCAGTACTTC. The encoded protein is CASSPRDISYEQYF.

This clonotype was counted between two and nine times. This chain links TRBV5-1 with TRBJ2-4; possible D gene TRBD2, 6 bases. V lost 4 bases to trimming and J lost 6 bases, with 11 bases between them. Germline CDR1 SGHRS, CDR2 YFSETQ. The CDR3 has 13 amino acids. Written as DNA, the CDR3 is TGCGCCAGCAGCGGCGGACTACTAAACATTCAGTACTTC. It specifies CASSGGLLNIQYF.

The chain has TRBV7-6 and TRBJ1-4; 7 nucleotides agree with TRBD1. V lost 3 bases to trimming and J lost 4 bases; unmatched junction nucleotides: 8. The CDR3 runs 16 residues. The V gene's germline CDR1 is SGHVS and CDR2 FNYEAQ. CDR3 sequence: CASSLGQLTLNEKLFF. The CDR3 bases are TGTGCCAGCAGCTTGGGACAGCTGACTCTTAATGAAAAACTGTTTTTT.

The J gene is TRBJ1-1, the V gene TRBV5-1; a possible D gene is TRBD1 (5 bases). In germline, CDR1 is SGHRS, CDR2 YFSETQ. This CDR3 comprises 11 residues. V was clipped by 3 bases and J by 8 bases, with 8 bases between them. The CDR3 sequence: CASSSGLEAFF. The CDR3 region has the DNA TGCGCCAGCAGCTCGGGACTCGAAGCTTTCTTT.

The chain is built from TRBV20-1 and TRBJ2-1, with a possible D match to TRBD2 (5 bases). From germline, CDR1 is DFQATT and CDR2 SNEGSKA (reference sequence). Trimming took 4 bases from V and 9 from J, leaving 13 bases between them. The CDR3 covers 12 residues. In DNA, the CDR3 is TGCAGTGCTACAGCGCTAGCTGTTGAGCAGTTCTTC. It is translated as CSATALAVEQFF.

This clonotype was found many times. The chain joins TRBV7-9 to TRBJ2-7; 9 bases agree with TRBD1. CDR1 is SEHNR, CDR2 FQNEAQ, per germline (reference sequence). The ends lost 4 bases at V and 2 bases at J; junction bases unmatched: 3. The length of the CDR3 is 14 residues. The CDR3 spells CASSSDRGAYEQYF. The CDR3 DNA is TGTGCCAGCAGCTCCGACAGGGGGGCCTACGAGCAGTACTTC.

This clonotype was seen at least ten times. The gene calls are TRBV6-1 and TRBJ1-2; a weak D match, TRBD1 (6 bases). Trimming stripped 8 bases from V and 3 bases from J, with 10 bases between. From germline, CDR1 is MNHNS and CDR2 SASEGT. This CDR3 region has 12 residues. CDR3 nucleotides: TGTGCCAGCGGTCGGACAGACTATGGCTACACCTTC. Its translation is CASGRTDYGYTF.

CDR3 residues: CASSRVAGYNEQFF. The DNA of the CDR3 is TGTGCCAGCAGCCGTGTAGCGGGGTACAATGAGCAGTTCTTC. The chain recombines TRBV11-2 with TRBJ2-1, with 8 bases identical to TRBD2. Germline trimming cut 5 bases from V and 4 bases from J; bases unmatched to any gene: 4. The CDR3 is 14 residues long. CDR1 is SGHAT, CDR2 FQNNGV, per germline.

In this sample, this clonotype turned up many times. This chain uses TRBV7-2 with TRBJ2-5, with 9 bases lining up with TRBD2. This CDR3 contains 16 residues. The germline V gene has CDR1 SGHTA and CDR2 FQGNSA. Trimming took 1 base from V and 1 from J; bases not matched to a gene: 4. DNA of the CDR3: TGTGCCAGCAGCTTAGGTATAGCGGGGGTCCAAGAGACCCAGTACTTC. This encodes CASSLGIAGVQETQYF.

As for this clonotype: This may arise from a read error, as a much more abundant clone is one base away. This likely comes from a read error, as the CDR3 has no conserved phenylalanine or tryptophan at its end. The chain recombines TRBV20-1 with TRBJ2-1, with D hard to call. The V gene lost 3 bases and the J gene lost 8 bases, with 14 bases spanning the gap. Germline V gene lookup returns CDR1 DFQATT and CDR2 SNEGSKA (reference sequence). The CDR3 spans 13 residues. Here the CDR3 reads CSASPRLYDEQFV. CDR3 nucleotides: TGCAGTGCTAGCCCCAGACTTTACGATGAGCAGTTCGTC.

V and J are TRBV20-1 and TRBJ2-3, with 15 bases matching TRBD2. The CDR3 is made up of 15 amino acids. Germline V CDR1 and CDR2: DFQATT, SNEGSKA (reference sequence). J gave up 9 bases and V 5 bases, and 9 bases lay outside the gene matches. Here the CDR3 DNA reads TGCAGTGCTTCTCGGACTAGCGGGAGGGCCCTGACGCAGTATTTT. This codes for CSASRTSGRALTQYF.

V gene TRBV20-1 combines with J gene TRBJ1-6; D gene uncertain. Trimming stripped 1 base from V and 0 bases from J, with 13 bases between. The germline CDR1 and CDR2 sequences are DFQATT and SNEGSKA (reference sequence). The CDR3 totals 17 residues. CDR3 in amino acids: CSARVTPGVSYNSPLHF. The CDR3 DNA reads as TGCAGTGCTAGAGTAACTCCCGGGGTCTCCTATAATTCACCCCTCCACTTT.

CDR3 coding DNA: TGTGCCAGCAGCCAACTTCCAGGTTTCGACGAGCAGTACTTC. This encodes CASSQLPGFDEQYF. The J gene is TRBJ2-7, the V gene TRBV28; no clear D gene. V lost 6 bases and J 5 bases, leaving 17 bases between the germline ends. Germline V CDR1 and CDR2: MDHEN, SYDVKM. This CDR3 has 14 residues. The entire variable domain, with the rest obtained from reference TRBV28 and TRBJ2-7, is as follows: DVKVTQSSRYLVKRTGEKVFLECVQDMDHENMFWYRQDPGLGLRLIYFSYDVKMKEKGDIPEGYSVSREKKERFSLILESASTNQTSMYLCASSQLPGFDEQYFGPGTRLTVT.

This clonotype was seen ten or more times. The chain couples TRBV7-9 to TRBJ2-3; D ambiguous. The CDR3 is 15 residues long. The germline V and J ends were trimmed by 5 bases and 0 bases, with 12 bases remaining between them. Germline assignment: CDR1 SEHNR and CDR2 FQNEAQ (reference sequence). CDR3 bases: TGTGCCAGCAGCAAGAGCCTTACTAGCACAGATACGCAGTATTTT. Protein product: CASSKSLTSTDTQYF.

In this sample, this clonotype turned up many times. DNA of the CDR3: TGTGCCAGCAGCCAGGGACAGGGGGAGTACGGCACTGAAGCTTTCTTT. Translated: CASSQGQGEYGTEAFF. This chain uses TRBV4-2 with TRBJ1-1, with 11 bases fitting TRBD1. Germline V gives CDR1 LGHNA, CDR2 YNFKEQ. With 3 bases clipped from V and 4 bases from J, the junction kept 7 bases outside the gene matches. This CDR3 is built from 16 residues.